These T cell receptor beta chains were read from a single sample in a study of T cells after yellow fever vaccination. Each CDR3 protein gets one entry after TCRdb re-called the 5' RACE reads with MiXCR. The sample lists around 300,000 distinct CDR3 sequences; approximately 4.3% were seen once. The starting material was PBMCs, obtained 15 days after the yellow fever booster vaccination. These receptors were collected from a young man who received the YFV17D yellow fever vaccine. Both conserved end residues are part of each CDR3. A D gene is named only where the DNA matches it firmly. Some rows have no size entry. The others give once, few or many, or a class for an expanded clone.

CDR3 protein: CSVERDRLMNTEAFF; CDR3 DNA: TGCAGCGTTGAGAGGGACAGGTTAATGAACACTGAAGCTTTCTTT; D gene: TRBD1; clone size: many; J gene: TRBJ1-1; V gene: TRBV29-1
CDR3 protein: CASSSEQEAFF; CDR3 DNA: TGCGCCAGCAGCTCGGAACAAGAGGCTTTCTTT; D gene: .; clone size: .; J gene: TRBJ1-1; V gene: TRBV5-1
CDR3 protein: CASSSTGLGPDTQYF; CDR3 DNA: TGCGCCAGCAGCTCGACAGGCCTGGGGCCAGATACGCAGTATTTT; D gene: .; clone size: many; J gene: TRBJ2-3; V gene: TRBV5-1
CDR3 protein: CASSLWGAADTQYF; CDR3 DNA: TGTGCCAGCAGCTTGTGGGGGGCGGCAGATACGCAGTATTTT; D gene: .; clone size: few; J gene: TRBJ2-3; V gene: TRBV5-4
CDR3 protein: CASSQEEGMGFNEQFF; CDR3 DNA: TGCGCCAGCAGCCAAGAAGAAGGGATGGGCTTCAATGAGCAGTTCTTC; D gene: .; clone size: many; J gene: TRBJ2-1; V gene: TRBV4-3
CDR3 protein: CASSQPVNSYEQYF; CDR3 DNA: TGCGCCAGCAGCCAACCCGTAAACTCCTACGAGCAGTACTTC; D gene: .; clone size: few; J gene: TRBJ2-7; V gene: TRBV4-1
CDR3 protein: CASSTRDGDTQYF; CDR3 DNA: TGTGCCAGTAGTACGCGGGACGGTGATACGCAGTATTTT; D gene: .; clone size: many; J gene: TRBJ2-3; V gene: TRBV19
CDR3 protein: CAWSSGGQFF; CDR3 DNA: TGTGCCTGGAGCTCGGGGGGGCAGTTCTTC; D gene: TRBD2; clone size: few; J gene: TRBJ2-1; V gene: TRBV30
CDR3 protein: CSARDVLQGTDTQYF; CDR3 DNA: TGCAGTGCTAGAGACGTACTACAGGGCACAGATACGCAGTATTTT; D gene: .; clone size: many; J gene: TRBJ2-3; V gene: TRBV20-1
CDR3 protein: CASSQGPSSNYGYTF; CDR3 DNA: TGTGCCAGCAGCCAGGGCCCCAGTAGTAACTATGGCTACACCTTC; D gene: .; clone size: .; J gene: TRBJ1-2; V gene: TRBV5-5
CDR3 protein: CATHGGANVLTF; CDR3 DNA: TGTGCCACTCACGGGGGGGCCAACGTCCTGACTTTC; D gene: .; clone size: many; J gene: TRBJ2-6; V gene: TRBV6-6
CDR3 protein: CASSQAVSAGSNQPQHF; CDR3 DNA: TGCGCCAGCAGCCAAGCGGTCAGCGCCGGTAGCAATCAGCCCCAGCATTTT; D gene: .; clone size: many; J gene: TRBJ1-5; V gene: TRBV4-3
CDR3 protein: CASLYGWGQPNTEAFF; CDR3 DNA: TGTGCCAGCCTTTACGGGTGGGGGCAACCGAACACTGAAGCTTTCTTT; D gene: .; clone size: many; J gene: TRBJ1-1; V gene: TRBV6-5
CDR3 protein: CASSETGRGGYTF; CDR3 DNA: TGCGCCAGCAGTGAAACGGGGCGCGGTGGCTACACCTTC; D gene: .; clone size: many; J gene: TRBJ1-2; V gene: TRBV10-2
CDR3 protein: CSARARDGAYEQYF; CDR3 DNA: TGCAGTGCTAGGGCCCGGGACGGAGCCTACGAGCAGTACTTC; D gene: .; clone size: many; J gene: TRBJ2-7; V gene: TRBV20-1
CDR3 protein: CASSLAVYAQYF; CDR3 DNA: TGTGCCAGCAGCTTAGCCGTGTATGCGCAGTATTTT; D gene: .; clone size: many; J gene: TRBJ2-3; V gene: TRBV7-9
CDR3 protein: CASSSGRGGSTEAFF; CDR3 DNA: TGTGCCAGCAGCAGCGGACGGGGAGGTAGCACTGAAGCTTTCTTT; D gene: .; clone size: .; J gene: TRBJ1-1; V gene: TRBV7-9
CDR3 protein: CASSAYRDGYTF; CDR3 DNA: TGTGCCAGCAGCGCCTACAGGGATGGCTACACCTTC; D gene: .; clone size: many; J gene: TRBJ1-2; V gene: TRBV7-2
CDR3 protein: CASSLVGGQANYGYTF; CDR3 DNA: TGTGCCAGCAGCTTAGTAGGGGGACAAGCTAACTATGGCTACACCTTC; D gene: .; clone size: many; J gene: TRBJ1-2; V gene: TRBV7-9
CDR3 protein: CASSSQALAVGEQYF; CDR3 DNA: TGTGCCAGCAGCTCCCAAGCTCTAGCGGTGGGAGAGCAGTACTTC; D gene: TRBD2; clone size: many; J gene: TRBJ2-7; V gene: TRBV7-2
CDR3 protein: CASSPTGFNQPQHF; CDR3 DNA: TGTGCCAGCTCGCCGACAGGCTTCAATCAGCCCCAGCATTTT; D gene: .; clone size: many; J gene: TRBJ1-5; V gene: TRBV18
CDR3 protein: CASRGGQYSGNTIYF; CDR3 DNA: TGTGCCAGCAGGGGGGGACAGTACTCTGGAAACACCATATATTTT; D gene: TRBD1; clone size: .; J gene: TRBJ1-3; V gene: TRBV7-9
CDR3 protein: CASSLGARGRGETQYF; CDR3 DNA: TGTGCTAGCAGCTTAGGGGCGCGGGGGCGCGGGGAGACCCAGTACTTC; D gene: .; clone size: many; J gene: TRBJ2-5; V gene: TRBV7-7
CDR3 protein: CSVVPITDTQYF; CDR3 DNA: TGCAGCGTTGTCCCCATCACAGATACGCAGTATTTT; D gene: .; clone size: many; J gene: TRBJ2-3; V gene: TRBV29-1
CDR3 protein: CASRIQGNQPQHF; CDR3 DNA: TGTGCCAGCAGGATACAAGGCAATCAGCCCCAGCATTTT; D gene: .; clone size: few; J gene: TRBJ1-5; V gene: TRBV28
CDR3 protein: CAWSGTGKETQYF; CDR3 DNA: TGTGCCTGGAGCGGGACAGGGAAAGAGACCCAGTACTTC; D gene: TRBD1; clone size: many; J gene: TRBJ2-5; V gene: TRBV30
CDR3 protein: CASSLSGPSSYNSPLHF; CDR3 DNA: TGTGCCAGCAGCTTATCAGGTCCCAGCTCCTATAATTCACCCCTCCACTTT; D gene: .; clone size: few; J gene: TRBJ1-6; V gene: TRBV7-2
CDR3 protein: CASWESYSGNTIYF; CDR3 DNA: TGTGCCAGTTGGGAAAGCTACTCAGGAAACACCATATATTTT; D gene: .; clone size: few; J gene: TRBJ1-3; V gene: TRBV7-9
CDR3 protein: CATGPPYNQPQHF; CDR3 DNA: TGTGCCACCGGACCCCCCTATAATCAGCCCCAGCATTTT; D gene: .; clone size: .; J gene: TRBJ1-5; V gene: TRBV28
CDR3 protein: CASSPTGFPREKLFF; CDR3 DNA: TGTGCCAGCAGCCCGACAGGATTCCCTAGGGAAAAACTGTTTTTT; D gene: .; clone size: .; J gene: TRBJ1-4; V gene: TRBV7-2
CDR3 protein: CASSARVPNEKLFF; CDR3 DNA: TGTGCCAGCAGTGCCCGGGTCCCAAATGAAAAACTGTTTTTT; D gene: .; clone size: few; J gene: TRBJ1-4; V gene: TRBV12-3/TRBV12-4
CDR3 protein: CASSSGLNSGELFF; CDR3 DNA: TGCGCCAGCAGCTCAGGACTGAACTCCGGGGAGCTGTTTTTT; D gene: .; clone size: .; J gene: TRBJ2-2; V gene: TRBV5-1
CDR3 protein: CASSLRLAGAYNEQFF; CDR3 DNA: TGTGCCAGCAGCCTCCGACTAGCGGGGGCCTACAATGAGCAGTTCTTC; D gene: TRBD2; clone size: .; J gene: TRBJ2-1; V gene: TRBV11-2
CDR3 protein: CASSLGQGNYGYTF; CDR3 DNA: TGTGCCAGCAGCTTAGGGCAGGGGAACTATGGCTACACCTTC; D gene: .; clone size: many; J gene: TRBJ1-2; V gene: TRBV7-2
CDR3 protein: CASSPPDSGGETQYF; CDR3 DNA: TGTGCCAGCAGCCCCCCCGACTCCGGGGGAGAGACCCAGTACTTC; D gene: .; clone size: many; J gene: TRBJ2-5; V gene: TRBV6-6
CDR3 protein: CASSQAAVPYGYTF; CDR3 DNA: TGTGCCAGCAGCCAAGCGGCGGTCCCCTATGGCTACACCTTC; D gene: .; clone size: few; J gene: TRBJ1-2; V gene: TRBV3-1
CDR3 protein: CASSLGLAGETQYF; CDR3 DNA: TGTGCCAGCAGCTTAGGACTAGCGGGGGAGACCCAGTACTTC; D gene: TRBD2; clone size: many; J gene: TRBJ2-5; V gene: TRBV5-1
CDR3 protein: CASSRGSTEAFF; CDR3 DNA: TGTGCCAGCTCACGGGGGAGCACTGAAGCTTTCTTT; D gene: .; clone size: few; J gene: TRBJ1-1; V gene: TRBV18
CDR3 protein: CASGGLETGDTGELFF; CDR3 DNA: TGTGCCAGCGGGGGCCTCGAAACAGGGGACACCGGGGAGCTGTTTTTT; D gene: TRBD1; clone size: few; J gene: TRBJ2-2; V gene: TRBV7-3
CDR3 protein: CASSPTTGPLAFF; CDR3 DNA: TGTGCCAGCAGCCCCACGACGGGCCCTTTGGCTTTCTTT; D gene: .; clone size: many; J gene: TRBJ1-1; V gene: TRBV7-9